The clone carrying this TCR beta chain was counted a single time. Its antigen is unidentified. This sample is drawn from a study of T cell repertoires in cytomegalovirus infection. Each CDR3 protein gets one entry after TCRdb re-called the reads with MiXCR. Of 340,000 or so distinct CDR3 sequences in the sample, around 25% were seen once. Germline CDR1 and CDR2: MNHEY and SVGAGI. Between the trimmed V and J ends, which lost 8 bases and 9 bases, there was a span of 16 bases. The CDR3 has 12 amino acids. This TCR came from a human donor in good health (CMV status not recorded). Some clones in this sample may be carry-over from other donors' samples. Material: cultured PBMCs, obtained from culture after CMV antigen stimulation. V is TRBV6-5 and J is TRBJ1-1; a possible D gene is TRBD1 (5 bases). The CDR3, as DNA: TGTGCCAGCGGGGGACGGGTCGGTAAAGCTTTCTTT. Encoded protein: CASGGRVGKAFF.